The 30 T cell receptor beta chains below come from one sample, sequenced in a study of shared clonotypes between healthy human individuals. The table came from immunoSEQ multiplex PCR; TCRdb's copy has only in-frame clones and leaves some out. The data contain over a million clones, around 97% of them seen just once; the ten biggest clones take up 1% to 1.5%. The specimen was naive CD4+ T cells sorted from blood. Subset: CD45RA+ positively selected. The receptors were gathered from a man younger than 45 in good health.

V and J are TRBV7-8 and TRBJ2-7, with D possibly matching TRBD1 (5 bases). Germline V CDR1 and CDR2: SGHVS, FQNEAQ. The CDR3 is 15 amino acids. V gave up 1 base and J gave up 0 bases, with 10 bases separating them. The CDR3 is CASSLGQGYSYEQYF. CDR3 bases: TGTGCCAGCAGCTTAGGGCAGGGATACTCCTACGAGCAGTACTTC.

CDR3 amino acids: CASTRGSPYPYGYTF. In DNA form, the CDR3 reads TGTGCCAGCACCAGGGGAAGCCCCTACCCATATGGCTACACCTTC. The rearrangement uses TRBV6-1 and TRBJ1-2; a possible D gene is TRBD1 (6 bases). CDR1 and CDR2 from the germline V gene are MNHNS and SASEGT. The V end lost 7 bases, the J end lost 5 bases, and 20 bases lay between the germline ends. The CDR3 spans 15 residues.

This chain uses TRBV9 with TRBJ2-3, with D uncertain. CDR3 length: 14 amino acids. The germline CDR1 and CDR2 sequences are SGDLS and YYNGEE. V shed 1 base and J shed 2 bases, with 8 bases lying between them. The CDR3 coding sequence is TGTGCCAGCAGCGTATTAGGCTTCACAGATACGCAGTATTTT. Residues: CASSVLGFTDTQYF.

The chain joins TRBV12-1 to TRBJ2-7; the D call TRBD2 from the table was never checked on the DNA. TRBV12-1 is an annotated pseudogene. The CDR3 length is 17 residues. CDR3 nucleotides: TGTGCCAGCACCCATCGACTAGCGCGCGTTCACTCCTACGAGCAGTACTTC. It specifies CASTHRLARVHSYEQYF.

This clone occurred a few times. The chain links TRBV7-9 to TRBJ1-1, with D perhaps matching TRBD1 (6 bases). The V gene lost 10 bases and the J gene lost 1 base, with 13 bases spanning the gap. This CDR3 spans 13 amino acids. The germline CDR1 and CDR2 sequences are SEHNR and FQNEAQ (reference sequence). Here the CDR3 reads CAIIRDTNTEAFF. The CDR3 nucleotides read TGTGCCATCATCAGGGACACGAACACTGAAGCTTTCTTT.

Here the CDR3 reads CASSPIGGRGYNEQFF. As DNA, the CDR3 is TGCGCCAGCAGCCCCATCGGTGGGAGGGGCTACAATGAGCAGTTCTTC. The rearrangement links TRBV4-1 to TRBJ2-1; 7 nucleotides match TRBD2. This CDR3 is built from 16 residues. Per the germline V gene, CDR1 is MGHRA and CDR2 is YSYEKL. The J segment lost 3 bases and the V segment lost 4 bases, leaving 9 bases of the junction unmatched.

The DNA for the CDR3 is TGTGCCAGCAGCTTAGTACTTTCGACTAGCGGGAGAACCTACGAGCAGTACTTC. Protein: CASSLVLSTSGRTYEQYF. V is TRBV7-2 and J is TRBJ2-7, with 12 bases identical to TRBD2. This CDR3 region has 18 residues. The V gene end was trimmed by 1 base and the J gene end by 2 bases; junction bases not matched to a gene: 9. Looked up from germline, CDR1 is SGHTA and CDR2 is FQGNSA.

V and J are TRBV27 and TRBJ2-2; D is possibly TRBD2 (5 bases). The V gene's germline CDR1 is MNHEY and CDR2 SMNVEV (reference sequence). This CDR3 spans 15 amino acids. The ends were cut back, 7 bases at V and 0 bases at J, with 12 bases in the middle. CDR3 residues: CASTRGFANTGELFF. CDR3 coding DNA: TGTGCCAGCACTCGGGGTTTCGCGAACACCGGGGAGCTGTTTTTT.

The rearrangement uses TRBV30 and TRBJ2-1; tentatively, D is TRBD1 (5 bases). V shed 5 bases and J shed 7 bases, with 15 bases lying between them. This CDR3 has 13 residues. Germline CDR1 and CDR2: GTSNPN and SVGIG (reference sequence). The CDR3 DNA follows: TGTGCCTGGGTCGCTTTCAGGGTAAATGAGCAGTTCTTC. Translating gives CAWVAFRVNEQFF.

The genes are TRBV10-1 and TRBJ2-1, with 9 nucleotides matching TRBD2. This CDR3 contains 15 residues. Germline CDR1 and CDR2: WNHNN and SYGVQD (reference sequence). With 4 bases clipped from V and 5 bases from J, the junction kept 6 bases outside the gene matches. The CDR3 spells CASSVGLAENNEQFF. The DNA for the CDR3 is TGCGCCAGCAGTGTGGGACTAGCTGAGAACAATGAGCAGTTCTTC.

The rearrangement joins TRBV27 to TRBJ2-7; a weak D match, TRBD1 (5 bases). This CDR3 spans 14 amino acids. Per germline, CDR1 MNHEY and CDR2 SMNVEV (reference sequence). Trimming pared 6 bases from V and 2 bases from J, leaving 14 bases between. CDR3 loop: CASRVNQGTYEQYF. CDR3 DNA sequence: TGTGCCAGCAGGGTAAATCAGGGCACCTACGAGCAGTACTTC.

The chain has TRBV29-1 and TRBJ1-3, with D unclear. CDR1 is SQVTM, CDR2 ANQGSEA, per germline. V was clipped by 7 bases and J by 3 bases, with 7 bases between them. CDR3 length equals 11 residues. CDR3 nucleotides: TGCAGCGCACAGATTGGAAACACCATATATTTT. Its translation is CSAQIGNTIYF.

This chain joins TRBV19 and TRBJ2-2, with 10 bases matching TRBD2. There are 16 residues in the CDR3. Trimming at V came to 6 bases and at J to 5 bases, leaving 9 bases not matched to a gene. Germline CDR1 LNHDA, CDR2 SQIVND (reference sequence). CDR3 sequence: CASREAGGPRTGELFF. DNA for the CDR3: TGTGCCAGTAGGGAAGCGGGAGGGCCGAGGACCGGGGAGCTGTTTTTT.

The chain uses TRBV13 and TRBJ2-5; a weak D match, TRBD1 (5 bases). Per the germline V gene, CDR1 is PRHDT and CDR2 is FYEKMQ (reference sequence). There are 14 residues in the CDR3. V shed 4 bases and J shed 3 bases, with 12 bases lying between them. The CDR3 nucleotides are TGTGCCAGCAGCTCCAAAGGGGTAGAAGAGACCCAGTACTTC. This gives the protein CASSSKGVEETQYF.

This clone occurred once. The V and J genes are TRBV28 and TRBJ2-6; no firm D call. V dropped 2 bases and J dropped 0 bases, with 8 bases sitting between them. Germline values: CDR1 MDHEN, CDR2 SYDVKM. The CDR3 is 16 amino acids. Written as DNA, the CDR3 is TGTGCCAGCAGTTTAACCCCCGGCTCTGGGGCCAACGTCCTGACTTTC. Protein product: CASSLTPGSGANVLTF.

The chain has TRBV2 and TRBJ1-5, with D unclear. The CDR3 runs 13 residues. The germline V and J ends were trimmed by 7 bases and 3 bases, with 10 bases remaining between them. Germline V gene data show CDR1 as SNHLY and CDR2 as FYNNEI. The CDR3 region is CASNRKLNQPQHF. The CDR3 DNA reads TGTGCCAGCAATAGGAAACTCAATCAGCCCCAGCATTTT.

The CDR3 reads CASSFSGYEQYF. The DNA of the CDR3 is TGTGCCAGCAGCTTTTCTGGGTACGAGCAGTACTTC. The chain carries TRBV5-4 and TRBJ2-7; D is uncertain. Germline lookup yields CDR1 SGHNT and CDR2 YYREEE (reference sequence). The CDR3 has 12 residues. V was clipped by 2 bases and J by 4 bases, with 7 bases between them.

This clone was seen just once. The chain uses TRBV6-1 and TRBJ1-1; no reliable D call. The germline gives CDR1 MNHNS, CDR2 SASEGT. V gave up 4 bases and J gave up 4 bases, with 10 bases separating them. This CDR3 contains 13 residues. CDR3 coding DNA: TGTGCCAGCAGTGTCAGACGGAGCACTGAAGCTTTCTTT. Protein product: CASSVRRSTEAFF.

The V call is TRBV6-5, the J call TRBJ2-7, with 7 bases fitting TRBD2. The germline gives CDR1 MNHEY, CDR2 SVGAGI. The V segment lost 3 bases and the J segment 2 bases; nucleotides outside the gene matches: 7. The CDR3 has 15 amino acids. As DNA, the CDR3 is TGTGCCAGCAGTTATACGGCTAGCGGCCCCTACGAGCAGTACTTC. Translating gives CASSYTASGPYEQYF.

V and J are TRBV2 and TRBJ1-1; D remains ambiguous. Per germline, CDR1 SNHLY and CDR2 FYNNEI. The CDR3 spans 11 residues. V lost 6 bases to trimming and J lost 6 bases, with 8 bases between them. For the CDR3, the DNA is TGTGCCAGCAGGTCAGCAGCTGAAGCTTTCTTT. Its translation is CASRSAAEAFF.

The V gene is TRBV28, the J gene TRBJ1-3; D remains unclear. CDR3 length: 16 amino acids. Trimming took 3 bases from V and 0 from J, leaving 12 bases between them. CDR1 is MDHEN, CDR2 SYDVKM, per germline. The CDR3 reads CASSLAEVLSGNTIYF. DNA for the CDR3: TGTGCCAGCAGTTTGGCGGAGGTTCTCTCTGGAAACACCATATATTTT. The full variable domain, its missing parts supplied by reference TRBV28 and TRBJ1-3, is DVKVTQSSRYLVKRTGEKVFLECVQDMDHENMFWYRQDPGLGLRLIYFSYDVKMKEKGDIPEGYSVSREKKERFSLILESASTNQTSMYLCASSLAEVLSGNTIYFGEGSWLTVV.

This clone was observed once. The rearrangement uses TRBV5-1 and TRBJ2-1, with D unclear. Deletions cut 0 bases from V and 9 bases from J, with 4 bases between. This CDR3 is 11 amino acids long. Germline V gene data show CDR1 as SGHRS and CDR2 as YFSETQ. The DNA for the CDR3 is TGCGCCAGCAGCTTGGGTCCTGAGCAGTTCTTC. As protein: CASSLGPEQFF.

The rearrangement joins TRBV28 to TRBJ1-5; weak D call: TRBD1 (5 bases). Trimming removed 5 bases from V and 1 base from J, with 18 bases in between. CDR1 and CDR2 from the germline V gene are MDHEN and SYDVKM. The CDR3 contains 17 residues. CDR3 residues: CASSRGGGKVSNQPQHF. The CDR3, as DNA: TGTGCCAGCAGTCGGGGCGGGGGTAAAGTGAGCAATCAGCCCCAGCATTTT.

This clone showed up just once. For the CDR3, the DNA is TGTGCCAGCAGGGATAGCGGGAGAGGTTCCTACGAGCAGTACTTC. Amino acids: CASRDSGRGSYEQYF. This chain connects TRBV25-1 to TRBJ2-7; TRBD2 aligns across 9 bases. The CDR3 is 15 residues long. The germline CDR1 and CDR2 sequences are MGHDK and SYGVNS. V shed 6 bases and J 1 base; nucleotides not matched to a gene: 7.

The count of this clone is one. CDR3 nucleotides: TGTGCCAGCTCACCTATCCGGGACCATATTACCTCTGAGACCCAGTACTTC. Translating it yields CASSPIRDHITSETQYF. The rearrangement joins TRBV18 to TRBJ2-5, with D perhaps being TRBD1 or TRBD2 (5 bases each). Per germline, CDR1 KGHSH and CDR2 LQKENI. The CDR3 has 17 amino acids. Trimming pared 3 bases from V and 5 bases from J, leaving 22 bases between.

The chain couples TRBV6-1 to TRBJ1-3; D is unclear. The CDR3 runs 16 residues. Trimming left V 0 bases short and J 0 bases short, with 9 bases between. Germline loops: CDR1 MNHNS, CDR2 SASEGT. CDR3 DNA: TGTGCCAGCAGTGAAGCACCCAGGAGCTCTGGAAACACCATATATTTT. Its translation is CASSEAPRSSGNTIYF.

The V and J genes are TRBV6-5 and TRBJ1-1, with unresolved D. Germline values: CDR1 MNHEY, CDR2 SVGAGI. This CDR3 spans 13 amino acids. V was pared by 0 bases and J by 7 bases, with 9 bases between. The DNA of the CDR3 is TGTGCCAGCAGTTACTCCCGGGTTGGTGAAGCTTTCTTT. It codes for CASSYSRVGEAFF.

The genes are TRBV28 and TRBJ2-7; 7 bases map to TRBD1. This CDR3 has 12 amino acids. Germline CDR1 reads MDHEN; CDR2 reads SYDVKM. J was trimmed by 4 bases and V by 7 bases; bases with no gene match: 4. CDR3 nucleotides: TGTGCCAGCAAAGCCAGGGGGTACGAGCAGTACTTC. It translates to CASKARGYEQYF.

The rearrangement uses TRBV7-9 and TRBJ2-1; 7 nucleotides agree with TRBD2. V was pared by 1 base and J by 7 bases, with 13 bases of the junction left unmatched. This CDR3 region has 17 residues. Germline assignment: CDR1 SEHNR and CDR2 FQNEAQ (reference sequence). The CDR3 reads CASSLEAVVGGSNEQFF. In DNA form, the CDR3 reads TGTGCCAGCAGCTTAGAGGCTGTGGTGGGAGGGAGTAATGAGCAGTTCTTC.

This clone has a single count. This chain uses TRBV28 with TRBJ1-2; no reliable D call. The CDR3 covers 13 residues. Trimming removed 5 bases at V and 3 bases at J, with 10 bases between. CDR1 MDHEN and CDR2 SYDVKM come from the germline V gene. The CDR3 protein is CASSPYTHYGYTF. CDR3 coding DNA: TGTGCCAGCAGTCCTTATACACACTATGGCTACACCTTC.